These 14 T cell receptor beta chains were all obtained from the same sample, sequenced in a study of blood T cell repertoires in COVID-19. The assay was immunoSEQ multiplex PCR, and TCRdb's table has in-frame clones only and misses some. The sample holds some 57,000 clones, 65% to 90% seen once. The sequenced sample was peripheral blood. The receptors were sampled from a human donor in a cohort sampled during active COVID-19.

J is TRBJ1-6 and V is TRBV15; D is unresolved. The CDR3 consists of 14 residues. V lost 5 bases to trimming and J lost 7 bases, with 12 bases between them. CDR1 and CDR2 from the germline V gene are LNHNV and YYDKDF (reference sequence). CDR3 nucleotide sequence: TGTGCCACCAGCCTAATCCTCGGGAATTCACCCCTCCACTTT. Amino acid sequence: CATSLILGNSPLHF.

CDR3 DNA: TGTGCCAGCAGTTACCGGGGGTACAACGATGAGCAGTTCTTC. Protein: CASSYRGYNDEQFF. J is TRBJ2-1 and V is TRBV6-5, with D possibly matching TRBD2 (6 bases). V lost 2 bases and J lost 8, with 13 bases in between. This CDR3 region has 14 residues. Per the germline V gene, CDR1 is MNHEY and CDR2 is SVGAGI.

The chain couples TRBV4-1 to TRBJ2-1; D is uncertain. V lost 0 bases to trimming and J lost 5 bases, with 11 bases between them. The length of the CDR3 is 15 residues. Germline CDR1 MGHRA, CDR2 YSYEKL. Here the CDR3 reads CASSQDPSWDNEQFF. DNA for the CDR3: TGCGCCAGCAGCCAAGATCCTAGTTGGGACAATGAGCAGTTCTTC.

This rearrangement joins TRBV7-2 to TRBJ2-1; D is perhaps TRBD2 (6 bases). Looked up from germline, CDR1 is SGHTA and CDR2 is FQGNSA. V was pared by 5 bases and J by 7 bases, with 18 bases between. This CDR3 comprises 15 residues. The CDR3 bases are TGTGCCAGCAGCCTACTGGGACTCGGGCTTAATGAGCAGTTCTTC. It codes for CASSLLGLGLNEQFF.

The chain links TRBV28 to TRBJ1-5; tentatively, D is TRBD1 (5 bases). This CDR3 has 15 residues. With 8 bases removed from V and 7 bases from J, the gap between germline ends came to 21 bases. Germline CDR1 is MDHEN and CDR2 is SYDVKM. The CDR3 loop reads CASAVMGGNNQPQHF. The DNA of the CDR3 is TGTGCCAGCGCCGTGATGGGGGGGAACAACCAGCCCCAGCATTTT.

This chain connects TRBV4-1 to TRBJ2-2; TRBD1 agrees at 7 bases. V lost 3 bases to trimming and J lost 0 bases; unmatched junction nucleotides: 1. Germline values: CDR1 MGHRA, CDR2 YSYEKL. The CDR3 contains 15 residues. The CDR3 reads CASSHGQANTGELFF. For the CDR3, the DNA is TGCGCCAGCAGCCACGGACAGGCGAACACCGGGGAGCTGTTTTTT.

The V gene is TRBV6-2 or TRBV6-3, the J gene TRBJ2-1; TRBD2 aligns across 10 bases. The V gene's germline CDR1 is MNHEY and CDR2 SVGEGT. The ends lost 5 bases at V and 15 bases at J; junction bases unmatched: 10. The CDR3 has 13 residues. CDR3 sequence: CASSLTLAGARFF. In DNA form, the CDR3 reads TGTGCCAGCAGTCTGACTCTAGCGGGAGCTCGGTTCTTC.

This clone was observed a single time. The chain recombines TRBV9 with TRBJ2-2, with D uncertain. The CDR3 extends over 14 amino acids. V lost 1 base and J 0 bases, leaving 4 bases between the germline ends. Germline V gene sequence: CDR1 SGDLS, CDR2 YYNGEE. The CDR3 reads CASSVLSNTGELFF. Here the CDR3 DNA reads TGTGCCAGCAGCGTACTCTCGAACACCGGGGAGCTGTTTTTT. The full variable domain, its missing parts supplied by reference TRBV9 and TRBJ2-2, is DSGVTQTPKHLITATGQRVTLRCSPRSGDLSVYWYQQSLDQGLQFLIQYYNGEERAKGNILERFSAQQFPDLHSELNLSSLELGDSALYFCASSVLSNTGELFFGEGSRLTVL.

This clone has only a few counts. The identical CDR3 is also encoded by other nucleotide sequences in the sample. The chain carries TRBV5-1 and TRBJ2-3; 10 nucleotides align to TRBD2. CDR1 and CDR2 from the germline V gene are SGHRS and YFSETQ. V was pared by 0 bases and J by 4 bases, with 2 bases of the junction left unmatched. This CDR3 is 15 amino acids long. The CDR3 loop reads CASSLALAGADTQYF. CDR3 nucleotides: TGCGCCAGCAGCTTGGCCCTAGCGGGAGCAGATACGCAGTATTTT. The variable domain in full, with the rest retrieved from reference TRBV5-1 and TRBJ2-3, is KAGVTQTPRYLIKTRGQQVTLSCSPISGHRSVSWYQQTPGQGLQFLFEYFSETQRNKGNFPGRFSGRQFSNSRSEMNVSTLELGDSALYLCASSLALAGADTQYFGPGTRLTVL.

The CDR3 bases are TGTGCCAGCAGTTTTCAGGGGGATAACACTGAAGCTTTCTTT. Amino acid sequence: CASSFQGDNTEAFF. V is TRBV2 and J is TRBJ1-1; 7 bases fit TRBD1. CDR1 SNHLY and CDR2 FYNNEI come from the germline V gene. This CDR3 spans 14 amino acids. V shed 5 bases, J shed 2 bases, and the junction held 5 bases outside the gene matches. Looking up the rest from reference TRBV2 and TRBJ1-1 gives the full variable domain: EPEVTQTPSHQVTQMGQEVILRCVPISNHLYFYWYRQILGQKVEFLVSFYNNEISEKSEIFDDQFSVERPDGSNFTLKIRSTKLEDSAMYFCASSFQGDNTEAFFGQGTRLTVV.

This rearrangement joins TRBV20-1 to TRBJ1-5, with D hard to call. V shed 3 bases and J shed 3 bases, with 15 bases lying between them. This CDR3 comprises 15 residues. The V gene's germline CDR1 is DFQATT and CDR2 SNEGSKA (reference sequence). CDR3 DNA sequence: TGCAGTGCTAGTCCCCTAGACCCTTCCAATCAGCCCCAGCATTTT. Amino acids: CSASPLDPSNQPQHF.

The rearrangement joins TRBV10-1 to TRBJ2-7, with 8 bases fitting TRBD1. The CDR3 is 15 amino acids. Germline V gene sequence: CDR1 WNHNN, CDR2 SYGVQD (reference sequence). J gave up 0 bases and V 3 bases, and 4 bases lay outside the gene matches. CDR3 coding DNA: TGCGCCAGCAGTGACCGGACAGGGACCTCCTACGAGCAGTACTTC. This encodes CASSDRTGTSYEQYF.

This rearrangement joins TRBV18 to TRBJ2-7; 14 bases map to TRBD2. V gave up 6 bases and J gave up 3 bases; unmatched junction bases: 4. CDR1 and CDR2 from the germline V gene are KGHSH and LQKENI. The CDR3 spans 15 residues. DNA of the CDR3: TGTGCCAGCTCTCCGGGACTAGCGGGGGACTACGAGCAGTACTTC. This codes for CASSPGLAGDYEQYF.

The rearrangement uses TRBV4-1 and TRBJ2-7; D might be TRBD1 (7 bases). CDR1 MGHRA and CDR2 YSYEKL come from the germline V gene. V was trimmed by 1 base and J by 2 bases, leaving 12 bases between them. The CDR3 is 15 amino acids. CDR3 sequence (DNA): TGCGCCAGCAGCCAAGGGCAGGGGGGAACCTACGAGCAGTACTTC. Translating it yields CASSQGQGGTYEQYF.